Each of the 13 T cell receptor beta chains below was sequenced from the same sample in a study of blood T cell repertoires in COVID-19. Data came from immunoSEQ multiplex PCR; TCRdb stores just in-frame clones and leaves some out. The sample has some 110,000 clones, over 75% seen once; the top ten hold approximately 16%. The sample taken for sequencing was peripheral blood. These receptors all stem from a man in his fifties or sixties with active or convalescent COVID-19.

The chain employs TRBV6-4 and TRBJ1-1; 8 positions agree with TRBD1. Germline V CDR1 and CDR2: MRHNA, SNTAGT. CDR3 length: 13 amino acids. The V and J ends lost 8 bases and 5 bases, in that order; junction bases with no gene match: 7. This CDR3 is CASGQGPGTEAFF. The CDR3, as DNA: TGTGCCAGCGGACAGGGACCCGGGACTGAAGCTTTCTTT.

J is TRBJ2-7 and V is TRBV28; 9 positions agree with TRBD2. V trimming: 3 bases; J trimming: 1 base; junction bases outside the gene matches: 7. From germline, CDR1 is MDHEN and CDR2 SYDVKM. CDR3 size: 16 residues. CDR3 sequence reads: CASSLVREGLSYEQYF. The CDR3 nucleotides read TGTGCCAGCAGTTTGGTGCGGGAGGGGCTTTCCTACGAGCAGTACTTC.

The CDR3 sequence: CSATDNEQFF. Here the CDR3 DNA reads TGCAGTGCTACAGACAATGAGCAGTTCTTC. The chain uses TRBV20-1 and TRBJ2-1, with no clear D. This CDR3 contains 10 residues. Trimming stripped 4 bases from V and 5 bases from J, with 3 bases between. Germline CDR1 is DFQATT and CDR2 is SNEGSKA (reference sequence).

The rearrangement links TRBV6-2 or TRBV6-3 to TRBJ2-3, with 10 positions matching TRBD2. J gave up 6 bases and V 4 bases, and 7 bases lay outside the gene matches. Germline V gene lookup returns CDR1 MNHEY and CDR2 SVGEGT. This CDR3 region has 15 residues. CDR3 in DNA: TGTGCCAGCAGTTCTCTAGCGGGAGACGTGGATACGCAGTATTTT. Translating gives CASSSLAGDVDTQYF.

DNA of the CDR3: TGTGCCAGCAGCAATCTAGCGGGAGTACCAGATACGCAGTATTTT. Translated: CASSNLAGVPDTQYF. The V call is TRBV7-2, the J call TRBJ2-3; 10 bases align to TRBD2. Germline V gene sequence: CDR1 SGHTA, CDR2 FQGNSA. This CDR3 has 15 residues. With V trimmed by 5 bases and J by 4 bases, 6 bases remained unmatched.

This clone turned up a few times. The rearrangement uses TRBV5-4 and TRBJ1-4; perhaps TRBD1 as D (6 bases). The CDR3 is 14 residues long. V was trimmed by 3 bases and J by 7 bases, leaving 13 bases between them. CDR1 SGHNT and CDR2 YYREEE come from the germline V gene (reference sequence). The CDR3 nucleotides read TGTGCCAGCAGCTCCCGGGACACCTCTGAAAAACTGTTTTTT. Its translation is CASSSRDTSEKLFF.

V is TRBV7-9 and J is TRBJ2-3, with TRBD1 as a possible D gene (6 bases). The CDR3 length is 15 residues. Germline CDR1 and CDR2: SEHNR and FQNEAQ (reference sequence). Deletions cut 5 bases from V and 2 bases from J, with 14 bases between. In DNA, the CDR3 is TGTGCCAGCAGCGGGGGACACCCCTACACAGATACGCAGTATTTT. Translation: CASSGGHPYTDTQYF.

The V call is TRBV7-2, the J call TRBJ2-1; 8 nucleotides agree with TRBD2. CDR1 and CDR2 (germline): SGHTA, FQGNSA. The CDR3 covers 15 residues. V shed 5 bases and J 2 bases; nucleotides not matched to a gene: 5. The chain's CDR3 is CASSPRTSTYNEQFF. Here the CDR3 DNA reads TGTGCCAGCAGCCCCCGGACTAGCACCTACAATGAGCAGTTCTTC.

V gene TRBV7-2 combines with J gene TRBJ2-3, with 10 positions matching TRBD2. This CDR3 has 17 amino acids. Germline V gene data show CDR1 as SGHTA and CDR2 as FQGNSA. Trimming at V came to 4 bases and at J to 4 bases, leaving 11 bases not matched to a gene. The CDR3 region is CASSSSASGSGADTQYF. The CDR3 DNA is TGTGCCAGCAGCTCCTCGGCTAGCGGGAGTGGCGCAGATACGCAGTATTTT.

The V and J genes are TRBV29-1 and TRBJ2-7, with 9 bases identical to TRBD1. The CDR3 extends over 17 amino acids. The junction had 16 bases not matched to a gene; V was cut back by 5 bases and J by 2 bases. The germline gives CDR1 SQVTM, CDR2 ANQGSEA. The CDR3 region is CSVTQGHRGPFPYEQYF. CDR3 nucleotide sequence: TGCAGCGTTACCCAAGGGCACAGGGGGCCATTCCCCTACGAGCAGTACTTC.

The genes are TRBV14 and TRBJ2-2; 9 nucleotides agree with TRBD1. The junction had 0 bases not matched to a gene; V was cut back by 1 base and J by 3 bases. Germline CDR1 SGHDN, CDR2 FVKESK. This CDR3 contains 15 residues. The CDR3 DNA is TGTGCCAGCAGCCAAGGGACAGGGGACACCGGGGAGCTGTTTTTT. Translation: CASSQGTGDTGELFF.

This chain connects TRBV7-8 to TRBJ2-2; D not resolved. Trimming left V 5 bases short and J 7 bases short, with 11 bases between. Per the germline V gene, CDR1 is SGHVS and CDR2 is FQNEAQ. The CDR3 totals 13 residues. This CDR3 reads CASSPSSFGELFF. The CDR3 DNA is TGTGCCAGCAGCCCTAGTTCGTTCGGGGAGCTGTTTTTT.

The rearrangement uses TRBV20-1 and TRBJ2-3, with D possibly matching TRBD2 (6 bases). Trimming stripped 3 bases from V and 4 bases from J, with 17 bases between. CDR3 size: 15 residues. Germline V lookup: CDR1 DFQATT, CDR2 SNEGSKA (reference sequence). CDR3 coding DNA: TGCAGTGCTAGTTTATTCGGCAGGGAGGCAGATACGCAGTATTTT. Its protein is CSASLFGREADTQYF.